This TCR beta chain was recorded in a study of cytomegalovirus exposure and HLA in healthy donors. TCRdb's table, derived via immunoSEQ multiplex PCR, lists solely in-frame clones and lacks some. Here the sample spans some 120,000 clones, roughly 90% being singletons. A roughly 130-subject validation cohort, separate from the approximately 610-subject first cohort, supplied the donors. This CDR3 has 15 residues. Trimming stripped 0 bases from V and 0 bases from J, with 9 bases between. CDR1 and CDR2 (germline): LGHNA, YNFKEQ. Overall study findings and caveats: It was found in a later analysis that first-cohort TCR clusters tended to co-occur in the 100 to 150 validation repertoires. Published work reported that the classifier diagnosed cytomegalovirus status with high specificity and sensitivity. Most TCRs appeared rarely, but some public TCRs recurred in many donors.

In the case of this clone: Its cognate antigen is unknown.

The rearrangement joins TRBV4-2 to TRBJ2-7; D perhaps matches TRBD1 (6 bases). Sequencing was performed on PBMCs. The sequence derives from a young woman in good health and CMV-seronegative. CDR3 residues: CASSQEPGASYEQYF. In DNA, the CDR3 is TGTGCCAGCAGCCAAGAGCCAGGGGCCTCCTACGAGCAGTACTTC.